In its sample, the clone carrying this T cell receptor (beta chain) was seen once. The sample originates from a study of cytomegalovirus exposure and HLA in healthy donors. Losses at the gene ends were 5 bases for V and 2 bases for J; bases not matched to a gene: 15. The CDR3 runs to 17 residues. CDR1 and CDR2 from the germline V gene are MNHEY and SMNVEV (reference sequence). Primers for the PCR totalled 60 Vbeta and 13 Jbeta. Assay: immunoSEQ multiplex PCR; the TCRdb copy retains only in-frame clones and omits some. The sample lists 110,000 to 150,000 clones; approximately 80% were seen once. J is TRBJ2-7 and V is TRBV27; 7 nucleotides match TRBD1. The sequence derives from a male donor in good health and CMV-seropositive. The sequencing sample was made of PBMCs. The CDR3 sequence: CASSRTGTARPPYEQYF. CDR3 coding DNA: TGTGCCAGCAGTCGGACCGGGACAGCCCGTCCTCCCTACGAGCAGTACTTC.